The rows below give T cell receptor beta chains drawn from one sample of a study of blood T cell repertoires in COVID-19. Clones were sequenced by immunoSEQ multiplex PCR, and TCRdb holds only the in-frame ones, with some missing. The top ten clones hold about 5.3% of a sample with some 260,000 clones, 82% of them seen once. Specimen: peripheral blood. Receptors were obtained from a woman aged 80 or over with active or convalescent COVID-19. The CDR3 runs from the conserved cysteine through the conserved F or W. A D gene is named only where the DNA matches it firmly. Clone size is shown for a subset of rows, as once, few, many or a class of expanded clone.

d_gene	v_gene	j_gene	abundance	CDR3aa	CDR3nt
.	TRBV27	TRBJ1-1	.	CASSLIFPDRSNTEAFF	TGTGCCAGCAGTTTAATCTTTCCAGACAGGTCCAACACTGAAGCTTTCTTT
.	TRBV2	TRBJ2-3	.	CASSLTGDTQYF	TGTGCCAGCAGCCTTACCGGAGATACGCAGTATTTT
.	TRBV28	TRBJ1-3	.	CASRSGGNTIYF	TGTGCCAGCAGATCGGGTGGAAACACCATATATTTT
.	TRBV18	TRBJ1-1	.	CASSSEGFNTEAFF	TGTGCCAGCTCATCAGAGGGTTTTAACACTGAAGCTTTCTTT
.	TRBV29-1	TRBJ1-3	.	CSVEQSSGNTIYF	TGCAGCGTTGAACAGTCCTCTGGAAACACCATATATTTT
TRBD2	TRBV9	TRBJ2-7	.	CASSVLSGGVYEQYF	TGTGCCAGCAGCGTATTAAGCGGGGGCGTCTACGAGCAGTACTTC
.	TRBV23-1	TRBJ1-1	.	CASSQNGGEAMNTEAFF	TGCGCCAGCAGTCAAAACGGGGGAGAGGCCATGAACACTGAAGCTTTCTTT
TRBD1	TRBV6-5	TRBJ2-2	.	CASSYRGRTGELFF	TGTGCCAGCAGTTACAGGGGGCGCACCGGGGAGCTGTTTTTT
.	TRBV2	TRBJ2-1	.	CASRGRSSYNEQFF	TGTGCCAGCAGAGGGAGGAGCTCCTACAATGAGCAGTTCTTC
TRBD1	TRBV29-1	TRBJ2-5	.	CSVDGDRGPGETQYF	TGCAGCGTTGACGGGGACAGGGGCCCCGGGGAGACCCAGTACTTC
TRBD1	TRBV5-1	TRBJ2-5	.	CASSSSGGQGWETQYF	TGCGCCAGCAGCTCCTCGGGGGGACAGGGCTGGGAGACCCAGTACTTC
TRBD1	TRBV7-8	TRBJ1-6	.	CASSKDRGGNSPLHF	TGTGCCAGCAGCAAAGACAGGGGGGGGAATTCACCCCTCCACTTT
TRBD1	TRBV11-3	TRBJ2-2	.	CASSLVGTVNTGELFF	TGTGCCAGCAGCTTAGTAGGGACAGTGAACACCGGGGAGCTGTTTTTT
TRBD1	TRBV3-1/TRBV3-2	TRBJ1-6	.	CASSHWTGQRRSPLHF	TGTGCCAGCAGCCACTGGACGGGACAGCGGCGTTCACCCCTCCACTTT
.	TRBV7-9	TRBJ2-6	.	CASSLVGAGANVLTF	TGTGCCAGCAGCTTAGTAGGGGCTGGGGCCAACGTCCTGACTTTC
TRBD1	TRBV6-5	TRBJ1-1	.	CASSLDRERTEAFF	TGTGCCAGCAGTTTGGACAGGGAGAGGACTGAAGCTTTCTTT
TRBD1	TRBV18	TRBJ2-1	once	CASSPRGPSSYNEQFF	TGTGCCAGCTCTCCCAGGGGGCCCAGCTCCTACAATGAGCAGTTCTTC
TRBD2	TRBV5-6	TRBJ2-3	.	CASSSGGIDTQYF	TGTGCCAGCAGCTCCGGGGGGATTGATACGCAGTATTTT
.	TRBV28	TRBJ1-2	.	CASSLGQNYGYTF	TGTGCCAGCAGCCTGGGGCAGAACTATGGCTACACCTTC
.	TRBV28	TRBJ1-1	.	CASRNQGNTEAFF	TGTGCCAGCCGTAACCAGGGGAACACTGAAGCTTTCTTT
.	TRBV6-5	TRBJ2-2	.	CASSRNREAGELFF	TGTGCCAGCAGCCGCAACAGGGAAGCGGGGGAGCTGTTTTTT
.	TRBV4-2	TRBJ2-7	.	CASSQDVLWGASSYEQYF	TGTGCCAGCAGCCAAGATGTATTGTGGGGCGCCAGCTCCTACGAGCAGTACTTC
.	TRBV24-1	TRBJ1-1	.	CATSSNTEAFF	TGTGCCACCAGCAGTAACACTGAAGCTTTCTTT
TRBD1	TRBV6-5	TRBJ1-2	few	CASRNVAGGGDGYTF	TGTGCCAGCAGAAATGTAGCAGGGGGTGGTGATGGCTACACCTTC
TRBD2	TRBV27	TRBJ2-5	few	CASSLSGSGRPWETQYF	TGTGCCAGCAGTTTAAGCGGCAGCGGGAGGCCCTGGGAGACCCAGTACTTC
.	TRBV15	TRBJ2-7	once	CATSRHYEQYF	TGTGCCACCAGCAGACACTACGAGCAGTACTTC
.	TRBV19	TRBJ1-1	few	CASRTQGLMNTEAFF	TGTGCCAGTAGAACACAGGGTTTGATGAACACTGAAGCTTTCTTT
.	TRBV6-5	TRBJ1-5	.	CASKWGGSNQPQHF	TGTGCCAGCAAGTGGGGCGGAAGCAATCAGCCCCAGCATTTT
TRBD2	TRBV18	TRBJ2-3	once	CASSRTSGTDTQYF	TGTGCCAGCTCACGGACTAGCGGCACAGATACGCAGTATTTT
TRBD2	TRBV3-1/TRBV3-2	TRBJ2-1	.	CASSQGASGRWYNEQFF	TGTGCCAGCAGCCAAGGGGCCAGCGGGAGATGGTACAATGAGCAGTTCTTC
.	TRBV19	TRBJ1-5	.	CASSIYSGFNQPQHF	TGTGCCAGTAGTATTTACAGCGGGTTTAATCAGCCCCAGCATTTT
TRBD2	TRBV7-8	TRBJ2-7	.	CASSLGSGGWYEQYF	TGTGCCAGCAGCTTAGGGAGCGGGGGGTGGTACGAGCAGTACTTC
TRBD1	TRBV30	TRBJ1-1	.	CAWSAQDRGTEAFF	TGTGCCTGGAGTGCGCAGGACAGGGGCACTGAAGCTTTCTTT
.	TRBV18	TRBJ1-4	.	CASQLSGNGNEKLFF	TGTGCCAGCCAATTGTCGGGGAACGGTAATGAAAAACTGTTTTTT
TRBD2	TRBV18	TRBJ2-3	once	CASSMTSPPDTQYF	TGTGCCAGCTCAATGACTAGCCCCCCAGATACGCAGTATTTT
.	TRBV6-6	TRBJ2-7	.	CASSYFGSGLLYEQYF	TGTGCCAGCAGTTACTTTGGTAGCGGCCTACTCTACGAGCAGTACTTC
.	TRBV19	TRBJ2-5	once	CASSISETQYF	TGTGCCAGTAGTATCAGTGAGACCCAGTACTTC
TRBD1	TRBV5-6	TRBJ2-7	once	CASSFADRGPYEQYF	TGTGCCAGCAGCTTTGCAGACAGGGGTCCCTACGAGCAGTACTTC
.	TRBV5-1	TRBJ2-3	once	CASSLLALPDTQYF	TGCGCCAGCAGCTTGTTAGCCCTCCCAGATACGCAGTATTTT
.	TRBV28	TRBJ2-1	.	CASLPTASSYNEQFF	TGTGCCAGCCTACCGACAGCTAGCTCCTACAATGAGCAGTTCTTC
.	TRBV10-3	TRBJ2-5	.	CAISVAGEETQYF	TGTGCCATCAGTGTGGCAGGGGAAGAGACCCAGTACTTC
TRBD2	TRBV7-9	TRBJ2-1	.	CASSLSAGGPHEQFF	TGTGCCAGCAGCCTGTCAGCGGGAGGGCCCCATGAGCAGTTCTTC
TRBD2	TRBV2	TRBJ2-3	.	CASSGPGGSDTQYF	TGTGCCAGCAGTGGGCCGGGAGGGTCGGATACGCAGTATTTT
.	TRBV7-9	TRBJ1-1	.	CASSLGAEVEAFF	TGTGCCAGCAGCTTAGGGGCAGAAGTTGAAGCTTTCTTT
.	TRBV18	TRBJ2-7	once	CASSAAEGYEQYF	TGTGCCAGCTCGGCCGCGGAGGGCTACGAGCAGTACTTC
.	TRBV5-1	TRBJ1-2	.	CASSLSGLAYGYTF	TGCGCCAGCAGCTTGTCAGGGTTGGCCTATGGCTACACCTTC
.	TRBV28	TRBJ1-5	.	CASQGISVSNQPQHF	TGTGCCAGCCAGGGGATATCGGTCAGCAATCAGCCCCAGCATTTT
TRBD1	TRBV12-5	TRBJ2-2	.	CASGTGQGGLGTGELFF	TGTGCTAGTGGCACGGGACAGGGAGGATTGGGCACCGGGGAGCTGTTTTTT
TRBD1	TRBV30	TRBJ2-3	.	CAWRRTGGRDTQYF	TGTGCCTGGCGAAGGACAGGGGGAAGGGATACGCAGTATTTT
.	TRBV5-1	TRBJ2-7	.	CASSEMAGAGGEQYF	TGCGCCAGCAGCGAGATGGCTGGGGCAGGGGGGGAGCAGTACTTC
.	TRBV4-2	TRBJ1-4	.	CASSQGISAGTNEKLFF	TGTGCCAGCAGCCAAGGAATATCGGCAGGTACTAATGAAAAACTGTTTTTT
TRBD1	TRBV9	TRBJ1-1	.	CASNRDRGMTEAFF	TGTGCCAGCAATAGGGACAGGGGAATGACTGAAGCTTTCTTT
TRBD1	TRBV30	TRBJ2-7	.	CAWKMDRSYEQYF	TGTGCCTGGAAAATGGACAGGTCCTACGAGCAGTACTTC
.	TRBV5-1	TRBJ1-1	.	CASSPLLVEDTEAFF	TGCGCCAGCAGCCCCCTGTTGGTCGAGGACACTGAAGCTTTCTTT
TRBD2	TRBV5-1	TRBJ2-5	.	CASSLITGGQETQYF	TGCGCCAGCAGCTTGATAACGGGGGGGCAAGAGACCCAGTACTTC
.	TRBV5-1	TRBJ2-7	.	CASSLALAYEQYF	TGCGCCAGCAGCTTGGCACTAGCTTACGAGCAGTACTTC
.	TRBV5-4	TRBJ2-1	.	CASSPGIGNNEQFF	TGTGCCAGCAGCCCGGGGATCGGAAACAATGAGCAGTTCTTC